This TCR beta chain was recorded in a study of shared clonotypes between healthy human individuals (dated by TCRdb to about 2020). The study in broad terms: A couple of women and a few men aged 18 to 49 years were included in the cohort. To increase sequencing depth and limit assay-specific biases, TCR repertoire library preparation and sequencing were carried out by different laboratories using diverse techniques. The study deeply sequenced blood TCR repertoires of five healthy adults to estimate repertoire size and the extent of clonotype sharing between individuals. Per donor, leukapheresis produced somewhere between about 0.9 and 9.5 billion PBMCs. For each donor, CD4 naive and CD4 memory were each given three plates, CD8 naive was given two plates, and CD8 memory was given one plate.

V loses 0 bases, J loses 13 bases, and the germline ends lie 8 bases apart. From the germline V gene, CDR1 is SGHTS and CDR2 is YDEGEE. The CDR3 sequence holds 10 residues, the cysteine and phenylalanine included. Only CDR3 DNA is held: 30 bases, read in frame from base 1. Using the deep immunoSEQ assay, TCR CDR3 regions were amplified from genomic DNA by multiplex PCR. For each cell subset, the extracted genomic DNA was distributed evenly across all wells of several immunoSEQ 96-well plates, and each plate served as one replicate. Each replicate PCR for sorted subsets received around 0.2 ug genomic DNA, equal to 30,000 or so T cell genomes. Purified libraries were measured with a Qubit 3.0 fluorometer, size-checked on a Bioanalyzer 2100, and measured again with the KAPA Library Quantification kit. Every immunoSEQ 96-well plate was sequenced on a separate single-read 150-cycle Illumina NextSeq 550 flow cell. On the study's bioinformatics: The immunoSEQ output contained only junctional sequences without quality scores, so filtering could not match that applied to full-length reads. Sequences were annotated with PyIR, a Python wrapper for IgBLAST v1.9, and V/J genes and CDR3 were assigned using IMGT germline references. Any read was removed if the V/J assignment was weak (E-value above 1e-6), the CDR3 was missing, or the read contained stop codons, out-of-frame junctions, or ambiguous translated residues. A V3J clonotype was defined by an identical inferred V gene, J gene, and CDR3 amino acid sequence. The percentage overlap between two repertoires was calculated by dividing the number of shared unique clonotypes by the size of the smaller repertoire. RTK rarefaction, the Chao1 estimator, and Recon v2.1 estimates of unobserved clonotypes were used to assess repertoire richness. For all TCRbeta clonotypes obtained by the gDNA method from several donors, generation probabilities were computed with OLGA. The table comes from immuneACCESS by way of TCRdb, which keeps in-frame sequences with V and J called. Part of the clones is missing from these tables; in studies checked, under half for an unresolved V gene and the rest for unknown reasons. V and J calls and clone size are as listed in that table; D and trimming were resolved from the DNA. For this sample the table gives under 1,100,000 clones, of which 75% to 80% were detected only once. The ten largest clonotypes hold 0.6% to 0.7% of the sample.

The full study reports these points: Naive subsets generally had larger estimated clonotype richness than memory subsets. Based on pairwise subsampling, the degree of clonotype sharing among donors was expected to be affected by sequencing depth. Clonotypes shared by all four sorted-subset donors showed higher generation probabilities than non-shared clonotypes. Because the study included only a small number of donors, the genetic and exposure-history diversity represented was limited. Rarefaction of sorted-subset datasets indicated incomplete sequencing despite the large sequencing depth. Across a few donors, around 5.4% of naive CD4, roughly 3.4% of naive CD8, approximately 2.5% of memory CD4, and around 0.4% of memory CD8 clonotypes were shared. Sampling was limited to blood, and TCR repertoires in tissue likely differ from TCR repertoires in blood.

Donors were healthy HIV-negative adults with no recently reported acute infections or vaccinations. Every donor was a Caucasian adult residing in Nashville, Tennessee, USA. CD4+ T cells were enriched through magnetic negative selection, after which naive cells were positively selected on CD45RA and the remaining negative fraction served as the memory subset. Blood was collected by leukapheresis, and PBMCs were isolated by Ficoll-Histopaque density gradient centrifugation and then cryopreserved in liquid nitrogen vapor phase. Purity and quantity of every magnetically sorted T cell population were checked by analytical flow cytometry. Genomic DNA was isolated from each sorted fraction and quantified by UV absorbance on a Nanodrop 2000c. With respect to this clone: No cognate antigen has been identified for it. No much larger clone exists at a distance of one base, and base qualities are not known.

The specimen was memory CD4+ T cells from PBMCs. Interpreted using the paper, the cell subset or site label stands for: CD45RA-negative fraction. The chain is assembled from TRBV5-8 and TRBJ2-7, with the D gene too uncertain to name. The TCR was taken from a man in his late teens or twenties in good health. Some clones in this sample may be carry-over from other donors' samples. The CDR3 corresponds to CASSLASLYF. The DNA reads as follows: TGTGCCAGCAGCTTGGCCAGTTTATACTTC.